These 16 T cell receptor beta chains were all obtained from the same sample, sequenced in a study of T cells in women clearing cervical HPV infection. Assay: immunoSEQ multiplex PCR; the TCRdb copy retains only in-frame clones and omits some. The sample totals 25,000 to 35,000 clones. Sequenced material: blood buffy coat. The receptors here all came from a woman between 18 and 75 years old with a cervical HPV16 infection that either progressed to CIN3+ or cleared (not recorded which).

In regard to this clone: Read data end 3 residues before the CDR3 end; the end is taken from the germline J gene. The rearrangement uses TRBV6-1 and TRBJ1-5; D remains unclear. This CDR3 has 13 residues. Germline V CDR1 and CDR2: MNHNS, SASEGT. The V end was cut by 2 bases, the J end by 4 bases, with 6 bases between. CDR3 bases read: TGTGCCAGCAGTGAAAGGTTTAATCAGCCC. Amino acid sequence: CASSERFNQP. The CDR3 as a whole reads CASSERFNQPQHF.

On this clone itself: The read terminates 3 residues before the CDR3 end, so the remaining end is supplied by the germline J gene. The chain is built from TRBV5-1 and TRBJ2-1, with 9 bases fitting TRBD2. The J segment lost 5 bases and the V segment lost 0 bases, leaving 9 bases of the junction unmatched. CDR3 length equals 17 residues. Germline V gene lookup returns CDR1 SGHRS and CDR2 YFSETQ. The sequenced CDR3 bases are TGCGCCAGCAGCTTGGGGGCGGGAGGGCCTTTTGACAATGAG. It encodes CASSLGAGGPFDNE. The entire CDR3 is CASSLGAGGPFDNEQFF.

This clone is classed as medium-sized by frequency. The CDR3 is cut off 3 residues early in the read; its end comes from the germline J gene. This rearrangement joins TRBV5-1 to TRBJ1-4, with TRBD1 matching over 8 bases. The CDR3 is made up of 15 amino acids. The germline V gene has CDR1 SGHRS and CDR2 YFSETQ. Unmatched junction bases numbered 8, after V lost 3 bases and J lost 7 bases. The CDR3 spells CASSSTGDVGEKLFF. The sequenced CDR3 bases are TGCGCCAGCAGCTCGACAGGGGATGTAGGTGAAAAA.

On this clone: Sequencing ends 3 residues short of the CDR3 end; the germline J gene provides the rest. The chain joins TRBV20-1 to TRBJ2-1, with D maybe TRBD2 (6 bases). The CDR3 has 11 residues. Germline-derived CDR1 and CDR2 are DFQATT and SNEGSKA (reference sequence). V was pared by 6 bases and J by 9 bases, with 12 bases between. CDR3 sequence reads: CSAPQGGEQFF. Incomplete CDR3 DNA: TGCAGTGCACCTCAGGGAGGTGAG.

As for this clone: Read data end 3 residues before the CDR3 end; the end is taken from the germline J gene. This chain joins TRBV5-1 and TRBJ1-1, with D perhaps matching TRBD1 (5 bases). V gave up 0 bases and J gave up 4 bases, with 13 bases separating them. The germline V gene has CDR1 SGHRS and CDR2 YFSETQ. The CDR3 runs to 15 residues. The CDR3 reads CASSLGLPGLTEAFF. Incomplete CDR3 DNA: TGCGCCAGCAGCTTGGGATTGCCAGGGCTCACTGAA.

With respect to this clone: The read ends 3 residues shy of where the CDR3 ends; the end is completed using the germline J gene. The chain couples TRBV3-1 (or the pseudogene TRBV3-2) to TRBJ2-1; TRBD2 agrees at 9 bases. Germline loops: CDR1 LGHDT, CDR2 YNNKEL (reference sequence). This CDR3 is 17 amino acids long. V gave up 0 bases and J gave up 3 bases; unmatched junction bases: 6. The CDR3 bases that were read are TGTGCCAGCAGCCAAGAAGCGGGGACTAGCTTCTACAATGAG. Translated, it gives CASSQEAGTSFYNE. Given in full, the CDR3 is CASSQEAGTSFYNEQFF.

On this clone: The read falls 3 residues short of the CDR3 end, and the missing part is taken from the germline J gene. V usage is TRBV18 and J usage is TRBJ2-1; 11 bases fit TRBD2. The V gene end was trimmed by 3 bases and the J gene end by 4 bases; junction bases not matched to a gene: 5. Germline V gene data show CDR1 as KGHSH and CDR2 as LQKENI. The length of the CDR3 is 16 residues. The sequenced CDR3 bases are TGTGCCAGCTCACCGATGACTAGCGGGAAGTACAATGAG. This translates into CASSPMTSGKYNE. The entire CDR3 reads CASSPMTSGKYNEQFF.

With regard to this clone: The read ends 3 residues early relative to the CDR3; the germline J gene fills the gap. This sequence joins TRBV19 and TRBJ1-2; TRBD1 matches 8 bases. Per the germline V gene, CDR1 is LNHDA and CDR2 is SQIVND (reference sequence). CDR3 length: 14 amino acids. The CDR3 loop reads CASTGTGDSYDYTF. The sequenced CDR3 bases are TGTGCCAGTACGGGGACAGGAGACTCCTACGAC. The entire variable domain, with the rest obtained from reference TRBV19 and TRBJ1-2, is as follows: DGGITQSPKYLFRKEGQNVTLSCEQNLNHDAMYWYRQDPGQGLRLIYYSQIVNDFQKGDIAEGYSVSREKKESFPLTVTSAQKNPTAFYLCASTGTGDSYDYTFGSGTRLTVV.

Regarding this clone: Sequencing ends 3 residues short of the CDR3 end; the germline J gene provides the rest. The V gene is TRBV13, the J gene TRBJ2-3; D is perhaps TRBD1 (6 bases). Trimming removed 6 bases from V and 2 bases from J, with 6 bases in between. Per germline, CDR1 PRHDT and CDR2 FYEKMQ (reference sequence). The length of the CDR3 is 12 residues. Incomplete CDR3 DNA: TGTGCCAGCAGGGGGGCCACAGATACG. Translated: CASRGATDT. The CDR3 as a whole reads CASRGATDTQYF.

In the case of this clone: The observed sequence ends 3 residues before the CDR3 terminus, with the missing tail filled in from the germline J gene. The genes are TRBV30 and TRBJ1-2; a possible D gene is TRBD1 (6 bases). The CDR3 runs 13 residues. Per germline, CDR1 GTSNPN and CDR2 SVGIG (reference sequence). CDR3 protein: CAWSEGEADTYTF. The CDR3 bases that were read are TGTGCCTGGAGTGAGGGGGAGGCAGATACC.

To note about this clone: The read ends 3 residues before the CDR3 terminus; that terminus is restored from the germline J gene. The chain links TRBV18 to TRBJ2-2, with TRBD1 matching over 7 bases. The CDR3 extends over 13 amino acids. CDR1 and CDR2 (germline): KGHSH, LQKENI. CDR3 bases read: TGTGCCAGCTCCTCAGAGGGGGCCAACGTG. It encodes CASSSEGANV. In full, the CDR3 reads CASSSEGANVLFF.

To note about this clone: From the germline J gene comes the end of the CDR3, since the read stops 3 residues before it. This chain links TRBV7-3 with TRBJ2-1; 7 bases align to TRBD2. CDR3 length: 15 amino acids. The J segment lost 2 bases and the V segment lost 6 bases, leaving 7 bases of the junction unmatched. Germline assignment: CDR1 SGHTA and CDR2 FQGTGA. CDR3 DNA, as far as it was read: TGTGCCAGCAGTTTCGCGGGGGTACCCTACAATGAG. This encodes CASSFAGVPYNE. The CDR3 in full is CASSFAGVPYNEQFF.

Worth noting for this clone: The read finishes 3 residues shy of the CDR3 end, and the germline J gene is used to complete it. This rearrangement joins TRBV30 to TRBJ2-3, with TRBD2 matching 14 bases. The ends lost 4 bases at V and 3 bases at J; junction bases unmatched: 18. Germline V lookup: CDR1 GTSNPN, CDR2 SVGIG (reference sequence). This CDR3 spans 20 amino acids. The sequenced part of the CDR3 DNA is TGTGCCTGGATCCCTAAGGAGGGACTAGCGGGAGTAATGGGTACAGATACG. It codes for CAWIPKEGLAGVMGTDT. The CDR3 in its entirety is CAWIPKEGLAGVMGTDTQYF.

Concerning this clone itself: Read coverage stops 3 residues before the CDR3 terminus; the germline J gene supplies the remainder. V usage is TRBV19 and J usage is TRBJ2-7; D is possibly TRBD1 (5 bases). This CDR3 spans 14 amino acids. The germline V gene encodes CDR1 LNHDA and CDR2 SQIVND (reference sequence). V was pared by 3 bases and J by 1 base, with 10 bases between. CDR3 region: CASSMWGQSYEQYF. The sequenced part of the CDR3 DNA is TGTGCCAGTAGTATGTGGGGCCAGTCCTACGAG. The full variable domain, rest sourced from reference TRBV19 and TRBJ2-7, is DGGITQSPKYLFRKEGQNVTLSCEQNLNHDAMYWYRQDPGQGLRLIYYSQIVNDFQKGDIAEGYSVSREKKESFPLTVTSAQKNPTAFYLCASSMWGQSYEQYFGPGTRLTVT.

Note on this clone: The CDR3 goes on 3 residues after the read ends, and that part is filled in from the germline J gene. V is TRBV11-1 and J is TRBJ2-1, with TRBD2 identical over 8 bases. Germline CDR1 and CDR2: SGHAT and FQDESV (reference sequence). The CDR3 is made up of 15 amino acids. Losses at the gene ends were 5 bases for V and 7 bases for J; bases not matched to a gene: 10. The CDR3 loop is CASSLSGSFSNEQFF. The CDR3 DNA, read in part, is TGTGCCAGCAGCCTAAGCGGGAGTTTCTCGAATGAG.

With regard to this clone: The read halts 3 residues ahead of the CDR3 end, with the missing end drawn from the germline J gene. This rearrangement joins TRBV7-3 to TRBJ2-4; the D gene is possibly TRBD1 (6 bases). This CDR3 has 13 amino acids. Germline-derived CDR1 and CDR2 are SGHTA and FQGTGA. The CDR3 sequence: CASSLGANQPQYF. The CDR3 bases that were read are TGTGCCAGCAGCTTGGGGGCTAATCAGCCT.